This T cell receptor (beta chain) was captured by sequencing in a study of CD8 T cells in Susac syndrome. The study, taken as a whole, reports: The study's TCR sequencing and HLA analysis covered a relatively small number of individuals, and the study acknowledged this.

CD8+ and CD4+ blood T cells underwent TCR beta sequencing. Controls were healthy donors chosen to match patients in age and sex. Germline V gene lookup returns CDR1 SGHDT and CDR2 YYEEEE. There are 13 residues in the CDR3. Trimming shortened V by 2 bases and J by 5 bases, and 10 bases separated the two germline ends. RNA amounts of roughly 0.5 to 1 ug underwent reverse transcription with random hexamers. The TCR beta CDR3 was amplified by immunoSEQ multiplex PCR across 54 Vbeta, 13 Jbeta. In TCRdb, the immunoSEQ multiplex PCR reads were re-called with MiXCR into one record per CDR3 protein. The top ten clones hold approximately 0.25% of a sample with roughly 140,000 distinct CDR3 sequences, 94% of them seen once. Regarding this clonotype: Its target is unknown.

The V gene is TRBV5-6, the J gene TRBJ1-1; D call uncertain. The sequence was collected from a human donor in good health. The sample consisted of CD8+ T cells from PBMCs. CDR3 protein: CASSFGLKTEAFF. CDR3 coding DNA: TGTGCCAGCAGCTTCGGGCTAAAGACTGAAGCTTTCTTT.